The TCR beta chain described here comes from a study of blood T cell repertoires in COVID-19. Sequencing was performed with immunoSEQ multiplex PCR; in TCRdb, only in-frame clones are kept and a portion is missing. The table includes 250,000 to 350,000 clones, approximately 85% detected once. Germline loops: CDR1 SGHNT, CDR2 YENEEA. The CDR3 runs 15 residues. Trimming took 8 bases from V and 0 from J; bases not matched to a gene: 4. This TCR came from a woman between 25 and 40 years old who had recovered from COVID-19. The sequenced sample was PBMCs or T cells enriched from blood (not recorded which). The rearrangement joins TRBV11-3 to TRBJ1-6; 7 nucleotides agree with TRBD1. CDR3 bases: TGTGCCAGCTCCCGGGACAGCTCCTATAATTCACCCCTCCACTTT. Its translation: CASSRDSSYNSPLHF.